This TCR beta chain was sequenced for a study of T cells in Graves' hyperthyroidism and ophthalmopathy. The source material, RNA transcripts, was used to amplify TCR beta CDR3 regions. Researchers ran a first-round RT-PCR on the TCR CDR3 using the HTBI primer set. MiXCR was run by TCRdb on the multiplex PCR reads, yielding one entry per CDR3 protein. The table includes around 350,000 distinct CDR3 sequences, around 14% detected once. The source is a woman under 30 with Graves' hyperthyroidism. Sequencing was done on a sample of blood.

The CDR3, as DNA: TGTGCCTGGATGGACGCGGGAGGCCGGGGGTGGACAGATACGCAGTATTTT. Its protein is CAWMDAGGRGWTDTQYF. The rearrangement links TRBV30 to TRBJ2-3; 8 bases line up with TRBD2. CDR1 is GTSNPN, CDR2 SVGIG, per germline (reference sequence). V shed 4 bases and J 3 bases; nucleotides not matched to a gene: 15. There are 17 residues in the CDR3. The full variable domain, completed using reference TRBV30 and TRBJ2-3, is SQTIHQWPATLVQPVGSPLSLECTVEGTSNPNLYWYRQAAGRGLQLLFYSVGIGQISSEVPQNLSASRPQDRQFILSSKKLLLSDSGFYLCAWMDAGGRGWTDTQYFGPGTRLTVL.